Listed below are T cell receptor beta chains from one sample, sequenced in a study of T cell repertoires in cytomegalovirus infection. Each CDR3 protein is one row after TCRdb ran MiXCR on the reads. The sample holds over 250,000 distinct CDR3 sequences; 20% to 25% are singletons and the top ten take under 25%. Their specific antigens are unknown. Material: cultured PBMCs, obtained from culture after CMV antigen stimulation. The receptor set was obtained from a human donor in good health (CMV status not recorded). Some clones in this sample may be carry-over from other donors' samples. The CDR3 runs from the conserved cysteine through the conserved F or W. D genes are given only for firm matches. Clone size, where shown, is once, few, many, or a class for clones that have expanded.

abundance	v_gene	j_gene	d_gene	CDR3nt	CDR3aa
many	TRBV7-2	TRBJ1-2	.	TGTGCCAGCAGCTTAGCGGTCAGGGGCACTAACTATGGCTACACCTTC	CASSLAVRGTNYGYTF
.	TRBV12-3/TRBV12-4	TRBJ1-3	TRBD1	TGTGCCAGCAGTTTGGACAGGCTAATTTCTGGAAACACCATATATTTT	CASSLDRLISGNTIYF
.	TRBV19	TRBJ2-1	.	TGTGCCAGTAGGCGGGACACCTCCTACAATGAGCAGTTCTTC	CASRRDTSYNEQFF
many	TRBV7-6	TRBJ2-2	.	TGTGCCAGCAGCTTCAGCGGGACAACCGGGGAGCTGTTTTTT	CASSFSGTTGELFF
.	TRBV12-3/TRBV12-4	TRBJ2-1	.	TGTGCCAGCAGTTCTATCCGGGCAGGGAAAAATGAGCAGTTCTTC	CASSSIRAGKNEQFF
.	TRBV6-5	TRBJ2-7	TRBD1	TGTGCCAGCAGTTACTCGATAAACGAACGTGGGGGACAGGCCCAAACCTACGAGCAGTACTTC	CASSYSINERGGQAQTYEQYF
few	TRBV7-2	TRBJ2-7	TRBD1	TGTGCCAGCAGCTTAGCTAGCCAGGGGGCCTACGAGCAGTACTTC	CASSLASQGAYEQYF
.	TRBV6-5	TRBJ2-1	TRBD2	TGTGCCAGCAGTAGCGGACTAGCGGGAGTGGGGTACAATGAGCAGTTCTTC	CASSSGLAGVGYNEQFF
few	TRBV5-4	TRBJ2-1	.	TGTGCCAGCAGCGGGAGGGGGGCGGGGAGCTCCTACAATGAGCAGTTCTTC	CASSGRGAGSSYNEQFF
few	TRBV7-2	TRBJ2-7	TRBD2	TGTGCCAGCAGCTGGACTAGCGGGAGGGCTTCCTACGAGCAGTACTTC	CASSWTSGRASYEQYF
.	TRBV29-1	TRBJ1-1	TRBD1	TGCAGCGGGGCTACAGGGGGCACTGAAGCTTTCTTT	CSGATGGTEAFF
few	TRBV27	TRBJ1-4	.	TGTGCCAGCAGATCACAGGGCGGCTTTGGTGAAAAACTGTTTTTT	CASRSQGGFGEKLFF
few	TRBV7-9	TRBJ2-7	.	TGTGCCAGCAGCTTAGGGGGGCTGTTCGAGCAGTACTTC	CASSLGGLFEQYF
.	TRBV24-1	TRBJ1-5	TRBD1	TGTGCCACCAGTGATTTGCTGGGACAGGGGGTAACCAATCAGCCCCAGCATTTT	CATSDLLGQGVTNQPQHF
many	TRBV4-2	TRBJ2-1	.	TGTGCCAGCAGCCAAGTCTGGGATACTGTTAACAATGAGCAGTTCTTC	CASSQVWDTVNNEQFF
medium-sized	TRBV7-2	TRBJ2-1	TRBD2	TGTGCCAGCAGCTCCGATTTTAGCGGGAATGAGCAGTTCTTC	CASSSDFSGNEQFF
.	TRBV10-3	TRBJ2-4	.	TGTGCCATCAGTGACCGGGACGTTGAACTAGCCAAAAACATTCAGTACTTC	CAISDRDVELAKNIQYF
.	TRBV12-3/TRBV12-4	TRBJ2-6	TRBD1	TGTGCCATTGATGGGGACAGCTCTAGCTCTGGGGCCAACGTCCTGACTTTC	CAIDGDSSSSGANVLTF
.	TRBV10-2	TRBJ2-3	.	TGCGCCAGCTACGCCCGGGGTCCTCGCACAGATACGCAGTATTTT	CASYARGPRTDTQYF
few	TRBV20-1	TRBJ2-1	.	TGCAGTGCTAGAGATCTCCGTCGCTCCTACAATGAGCAGTTCTTC	CSARDLRRSYNEQFF
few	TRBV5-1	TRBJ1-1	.	TGCGCCAGCAGCTTGGGCGGCAGTTGGACTGAAGCTTTCTTT	CASSLGGSWTEAFF
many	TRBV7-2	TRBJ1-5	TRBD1	TGTGCCAGCAGCTCTCTACAGGGGAAGTCTCAGCCCCAGCATTTT	CASSSLQGKSQPQHF
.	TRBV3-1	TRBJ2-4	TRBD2	TGTGCCAGCAGCCAACAAACGGCGGGGGACATTCAGTACTTC	CASSQQTAGDIQYF
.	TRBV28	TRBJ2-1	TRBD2	TGTGCCAGCAGTTTTCCTAGCGGGAGGGCAACCTCTTACAATGAGCAGTTCTTC	CASSFPSGRATSYNEQFF
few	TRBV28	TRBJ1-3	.	TGTGCCAGCAGTTTACCCCGGGCAGGTCGTTTGAACACCATATATTTT	CASSLPRAGRLNTIYF
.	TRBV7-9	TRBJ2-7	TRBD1	TGTGCCAGCAGCCCGTTACAGGGGGTTGACGAGCAGTACTTC	CASSPLQGVDEQYF
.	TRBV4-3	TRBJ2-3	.	TGCGCCAGCAGCCAAGATCCCCTACAAGGAGATACGCAGTATTTT	CASSQDPLQGDTQYF
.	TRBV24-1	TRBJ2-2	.	TGTGCCACCAGGGGGATGGACACCGGGGAGCTGTTTTTT	CATRGMDTGELFF
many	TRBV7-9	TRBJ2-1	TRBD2	TGTGCCAGCAGCTTGACTAGCGGGAGTCGTAATGAGCAGTTCTTC	CASSLTSGSRNEQFF
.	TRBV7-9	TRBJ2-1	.	TGTGCCAGCAGCTTAAGGGCAGGAATTTTTCTCTACAATGAGCAGTTCTTC	CASSLRAGIFLYNEQFF
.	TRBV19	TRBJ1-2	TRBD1	TGTGCCAGTAGTGCCGGGACAGGGGGCTACTATGGCTACACCTTC	CASSAGTGGYYGYTF
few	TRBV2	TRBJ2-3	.	TGTGCCAGCAGTGGGATTAGCACAGATACGCAGTATTTT	CASSGISTDTQYF
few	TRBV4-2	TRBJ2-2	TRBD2	TGTGCCAGCAGCCAAGATGGGGAGCGGGAGACTGGGCTGTTTTTT	CASSQDGERETGLFF
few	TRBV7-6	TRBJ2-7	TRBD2	TGTGCCAGCAGCTTGGGGCTAGCGGGGGAAGACTACGAGCAGTACTTC	CASSLGLAGEDYEQYF
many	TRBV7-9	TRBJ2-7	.	TGTGCCACACGTACCGGCTACGAGCAGTACTTC	CATRTGYEQYF
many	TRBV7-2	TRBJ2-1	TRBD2	TGTGCCAGCAGCTTAGGGGATACGGGAGGTTACAATGAGCAGTTCTTC	CASSLGDTGGYNEQFF
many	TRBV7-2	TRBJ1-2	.	TGTGCCAGCAGCTTGGACAGTTACCTAAAGAAAGTCTTC	CASSLDSYLKKVF
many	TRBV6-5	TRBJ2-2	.	TGTGCCAGCAGTTACCGGGAAAACACCGGGGAGCTGTTTTTT	CASSYRENTGELFF
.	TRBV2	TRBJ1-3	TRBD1	TGTGCCGGACAGGGTACCTCTGGAAACACCATATATTTT	CAGQGTSGNTIYF
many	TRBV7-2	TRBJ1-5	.	TGTGCCAGCAGCGGAACAGGCCCCGAGGGCAATCAGCCCCAGCATTTT	CASSGTGPEGNQPQHF
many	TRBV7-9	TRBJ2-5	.	TGTGCCAGCAGCCCAAAGGGGGGAGAGACCCAGTACTTC	CASSPKGGETQYF
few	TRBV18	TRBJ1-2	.	TGTGCCAGCTCACAGGGGTACAGCTATGGCTACACCTTC	CASSQGYSYGYTF
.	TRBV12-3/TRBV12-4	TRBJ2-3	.	TGTGCCAGCACCTTGGGGGTTACGCAGTATTTT	CASTLGVTQYF
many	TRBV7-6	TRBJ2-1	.	TGTGCCAGCAGCTTAAGTTCCGAGAGCGAGCAGTTCTTC	CASSLSSESEQFF
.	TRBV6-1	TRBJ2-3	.	TGTGCCAGCAGTGAAGGGGTGTTGCGGGCAGATACGCAGTATTTT	CASSEGVLRADTQYF
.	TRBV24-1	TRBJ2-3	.	TGTGCCACGTCGGGAGAGGGCACAGATACGCAGTATTTT	CATSGEGTDTQYF
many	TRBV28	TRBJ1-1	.	TGTGCCAGCCGTAAGACCTACGGGATGGGGGTAGCTGAAGCTTTCTTT	CASRKTYGMGVAEAFF
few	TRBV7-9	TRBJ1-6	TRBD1	TGTGCCGGGGAGGACAGGGGAGGTTCACCCCTCCACTTT	CAGEDRGGSPLHF
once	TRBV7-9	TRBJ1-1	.	TGTGCCAGCAGCGCCCGGGCCGATGAAGCTTTCTTT	CASSARADEAFF
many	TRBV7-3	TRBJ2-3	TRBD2	TGTGCCAGCAGCTTAATAGGAGAGGCTAGCGGGACGGGGGATACGCAGTATTTT	CASSLIGEASGTGDTQYF
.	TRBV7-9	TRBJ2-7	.	TGTGCCAGCAATGTAGGGTCCTACGAGCAGTACTTC	CASNVGSYEQYF
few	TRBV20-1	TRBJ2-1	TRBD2	TGCAGTGCTGCCTTACTAGCGGGAGTTCCCAATGAGCAGTTCTTC	CSAALLAGVPNEQFF
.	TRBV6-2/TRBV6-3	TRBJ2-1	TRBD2	TGTGCCAGCAGGCCGGGACTAGCGCCGAAGAGCTCCTACAATGAGCAGTTCTTC	CASRPGLAPKSSYNEQFF
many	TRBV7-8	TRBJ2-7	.	TGTGCCAGCAGCTTATTCTCCCGCGAGCAGTACTTC	CASSLFSREQYF
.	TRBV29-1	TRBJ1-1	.	TGCAGCGTTCGAAGGGTGGGGACTGAAGCTTTCTTT	CSVRRVGTEAFF
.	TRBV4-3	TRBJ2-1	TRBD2	TGCGCCAGCAGCCGCGAATTTTCTAGCGGGAGATGGAATGAGCAGTTCTTC	CASSREFSSGRWNEQFF
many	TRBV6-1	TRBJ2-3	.	TGTGCCAGCAGACCCCTTGCGGGAATGGCCACAGATACGCAGTATTTT	CASRPLAGMATDTQYF
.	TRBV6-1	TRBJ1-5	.	TGTGCCAGCAGTGTGTTTGGCAATCAGCCCCAGCATTTT	CASSVFGNQPQHF